Presented here are 26 T cell receptor beta chains from one specimen sequenced in a study of blood T cell repertoires in COVID-19. Using immunoSEQ multiplex PCR, the repertoire was profiled, and TCRdb retains in-frame clones only, with some absent. The data hold around 50,000 clones, with around 92% observed a single time. The sequencing input was peripheral blood. The receptors here all came from a human donor in a cohort sampled during active COVID-19.

This chain connects TRBV11-2 to TRBJ2-3, with TRBD2 matching over 9 bases. V lost 5 bases, J lost 3 bases, and 6 bases stayed unmatched. CDR1 is SGHAT, CDR2 FQNNGV, per germline. The CDR3 loop spans 15 amino acids. CDR3: CASSPTTSGTDTQYF. CDR3 bases: TGTGCCAGCAGCCCTACGACTAGCGGTACAGATACGCAGTATTTT.

The rearrangement uses TRBV6-2 or TRBV6-3 and TRBJ2-5; 9 nucleotides match TRBD1. V lost 4 bases to trimming and J lost 3 bases; unmatched junction nucleotides: 12. The CDR3 sequence is 17 residues long. Germline CDR1 MNHEY, CDR2 SVGEGT. As DNA, the CDR3 is TGTGCCAGCAGTTCCCCGGGACAGGGAGTAAAAAAAGAGACCCAGTACTTC. Protein: CASSSPGQGVKKETQYF.

The rearrangement uses TRBV2 and TRBJ2-6, with 9 bases identical to TRBD1. There are 17 residues in the CDR3. CDR1 and CDR2 (germline): SNHLY, FYNNEI. V lost 4 bases and J lost 0; bases outside the gene matches: 4. The CDR3 loop is CASSGGTGNSGANVLTF. CDR3 in DNA: TGTGCCAGCAGTGGGGGGACAGGGAACTCTGGGGCCAACGTCCTGACTTTC.

CDR3 loop: CASSLRGTEAFF. The CDR3 DNA reads TGTGCCAGCAGCTTACGGGGTACTGAAGCTTTCTTT. The V gene is TRBV7-8, the J gene TRBJ1-1; D remains unclear. Trimming cost V 2 bases and J 5 bases, with 6 bases left between them. In germline, CDR1 is SGHVS, CDR2 FQNEAQ. The CDR3 has 12 amino acids.

The genes are TRBV28 and TRBJ2-1; 7 positions match TRBD1. V dropped 5 bases and J dropped 4; count of bases not matched to a gene: 11. Per germline, CDR1 MDHEN and CDR2 SYDVKM. This CDR3 comprises 16 residues. In DNA, the CDR3 is TGTGCCAGCAGTCCATCACAGGGGATTTTTTACAATGAGCAGTTCTTC. Translating gives CASSPSQGIFYNEQFF.

V gene TRBV4-3 combines with J gene TRBJ2-2; 8 bases agree with TRBD1. The ends lost 2 bases at V and 7 bases at J; junction bases unmatched: 9. Per the germline V gene, CDR1 is LGHNA and CDR2 is YSLEER. The CDR3 totals 16 residues. CDR3 DNA sequence: TGCGCCAGCAGCCAATGGAGGCAGGGGGCAAGCGGGGAGCTGTTTTTT. This gives the protein CASSQWRQGASGELFF.

This chain joins TRBV4-1 and TRBJ2-7; 9 bases line up with TRBD2. With V trimmed by 2 bases and J by 2 bases, 4 bases remained unmatched. The length of the CDR3 is 15 residues. Germline-derived CDR1 and CDR2 are MGHRA and YSYEKL. CDR3 nucleotide sequence: TGCGCCAGCAGCCAAAATAGCGGGGGTACCTACGAGCAGTACTTC. Its protein is CASSQNSGGTYEQYF.

This clone has only a few counts. Other DNA sequences in the same sample also yield this CDR3. The chain carries TRBV28 and TRBJ1-1; the match to TRBD1 covers 8 bases. Germline V gene lookup returns CDR1 MDHEN and CDR2 SYDVKM. Losses at the gene ends were 3 bases for V and 2 bases for J; bases not matched to a gene: 5. This CDR3 comprises 15 residues. For the CDR3, the DNA is TGTGCCAGCAGTTTGTTAGGGACAGGCAACACTGAAGCTTTCTTT. It encodes CASSLLGTGNTEAFF.

The chain joins TRBV27 to TRBJ1-6; 8 bases agree with TRBD1. In germline, CDR1 is MNHEY, CDR2 SMNVEV (reference sequence). The CDR3 extends over 16 amino acids. V trimming: 7 bases; J trimming: 6 bases; junction bases outside the gene matches: 11. In nucleotides, the CDR3 is TGTGCCAGCAATCAGATTCAGGGGGCCTTTAATTCACCCCTCCACTTT. Protein product: CASNQIQGAFNSPLHF.

The chain has TRBV5-4 and TRBJ2-7; TRBD1 aligns across 7 bases. CDR1 is SGHNT, CDR2 YYREEE, per germline (reference sequence). The CDR3 sequence is 15 residues long. V gave up 4 bases and J gave up 2 bases; unmatched junction bases: 9. The CDR3 DNA is TGTGCCAGCAGCCCGGGACAGCGAGACGCCTACGAGCAGTACTTC. It is translated as CASSPGQRDAYEQYF.

V and J are TRBV24-1 and TRBJ2-2; TRBD1 aligns across 9 bases. J gave up 3 bases and V 4 bases, and 8 bases lay outside the gene matches. The CDR3 totals 17 residues. CDR1 KGHDR and CDR2 SFDVKD come from the germline V gene. The CDR3 spells CATSDPTGGFHTGELFF. CDR3 bases: TGTGCCACCAGTGACCCAACAGGGGGCTTTCACACCGGGGAGCTGTTTTTT.

V is TRBV4-1 and J is TRBJ1-6; tentative D call: TRBD1 (6 bases). V was cut by 2 bases and J by 6 bases, with 17 bases left in between. Germline CDR1 is MGHRA and CDR2 is YSYEKL. The CDR3 is made up of 17 amino acids. In nucleotides, the CDR3 is TGCGCCAGCAGCCAACCGGGCGGGGGGGCGCGTAATTCACCCCTCCACTTT. Amino acids: CASSQPGGGARNSPLHF.

The chain is built from TRBV9 and TRBJ2-3; the D gene is possibly TRBD2 (5 bases). Deletions cut 2 bases from V and 2 bases from J, with 9 bases between. Looked up from germline, CDR1 is SGDLS and CDR2 is YYNGEE. CDR3 length: 14 residues. CDR3 amino acids: CASSVGDDTDTQYF. Written as DNA, the CDR3 is TGTGCCAGCAGCGTCGGGGATGACACAGATACGCAGTATTTT.

The chain couples TRBV27 to TRBJ2-7; 7 bases are a match to TRBD2. Trimming removed 6 bases from V and 2 bases from J; junction bases left unmatched: 7. The germline V gene has CDR1 MNHEY and CDR2 SMNVEV (reference sequence). The CDR3 has 14 residues. In DNA, the CDR3 is TGTGCCAGCAGCTTAGCGGGCCTAACCTACGAGCAGTACTTC. It is translated as CASSLAGLTYEQYF.

This rearrangement joins TRBV14 to TRBJ2-1, with TRBD2 matching 8 bases. The CDR3 is made up of 17 amino acids. Per germline, CDR1 SGHDN and CDR2 FVKESK. V was pared by 3 bases and J by 3 bases, with 10 bases of the junction left unmatched. CDR3 sequence: CASSQWEGLGDYNEQFF. CDR3 nucleotides: TGTGCCAGCAGCCAGTGGGAGGGACTAGGGGACTACAATGAGCAGTTCTTC.

This sequence joins TRBV11-3 and TRBJ2-4, with TRBD1 identical over 7 bases. V lost 3 bases to trimming and J lost 3 bases; unmatched junction nucleotides: 8. CDR1 is SGHNT and CDR2 is YENEEA in the germline V gene. The CDR3 has 16 amino acids. CDR3 region: CASSFPTTGDKNIQYF. The CDR3, as DNA: TGTGCCAGCAGCTTCCCCACCACAGGGGACAAAAACATTCAGTACTTC.

This clone appeared once. The chain employs TRBV19 and TRBJ2-5, with 10 positions matching TRBD1. From germline, CDR1 is LNHDA and CDR2 SQIVND (reference sequence). The CDR3 contains 15 residues. Trimming at V came to 5 bases and at J to 3 bases, leaving 6 bases not matched to a gene. The CDR3 loop reads CASSGSGTGEETQYF. CDR3 coding DNA: TGTGCCAGTAGTGGGTCCGGGACAGGGGAAGAGACCCAGTACTTC.

The genes are TRBV4-3 and TRBJ2-4; TRBD1 agrees at 7 bases. Germline loops: CDR1 LGHNA, CDR2 YSLEER. The CDR3 runs 15 residues. The trim removed 0 bases at V and 7 bases at J, leaving 6 bases unmatched. CDR3 DNA sequence: TGCGCCAGCAGCCAAGACTACAGGGGTGTGAACATTCAGTACTTC. Translation: CASSQDYRGVNIQYF.

V and J are TRBV21-1 and TRBJ1-6; the table's D call TRBD1 went unverified against the DNA. TRBV21-1 is flagged as a pseudogene. The CDR3 is 14 residues long. This chain's CDR3 is CASHQGAHNSPLHF. The CDR3 DNA sequence: TGTGCCAGCCACCAGGGGGCGCATAATTCACCCCTCCACTTT.

With respect to this clone: An end of the junction differs from the germline gene, which may be a read error. This rearrangement joins TRBV7-7 to TRBJ1-3; the D is unclear. The germline gives CDR1 SSHAT, CDR2 FNYEAQ (reference sequence). This CDR3 contains 16 residues. CDR3 in amino acids: CASSPGVDPSGNTIYF. CDR3 DNA sequence: TGTGCTAGCAGCCCCGGAGTTGACCCCTCTGGAAACACCATATATTTT.

The chain is built from TRBV27 and TRBJ2-6, with D hard to call. Trimming took 7 bases from V and 0 from J, leaving 7 bases between them. The germline V gene encodes CDR1 MNHEY and CDR2 SMNVEV (reference sequence). There are 14 residues in the CDR3. The CDR3 loop is CASIGPSGANVLTF. The CDR3 bases are TGTGCCAGCATTGGCCCCTCTGGGGCCAACGTCCTGACTTTC.

This clone has a single count. This chain uses TRBV7-9 with TRBJ1-3, with D unclear. From germline, CDR1 is SEHNR and CDR2 FQNEAQ (reference sequence). V lost 5 bases and J 9 bases, leaving 11 bases between the germline ends. CDR3 size: 12 residues. The CDR3, as DNA: TGTGCCAGCAGCGTCCCCGAGGGCACCATATATTTT. It yields the protein CASSVPEGTIYF.

This rearrangement joins TRBV11-1 to TRBJ2-3, with 10 nucleotides matching TRBD1. Germline V lookup: CDR1 SGHAT, CDR2 FQDESV (reference sequence). CDR3 length equals 16 residues. Germline trimming cut 4 bases from V and 3 bases from J; bases unmatched to any gene: 7. CDR3 in amino acids: CASSYPDRGATDTQYF. In DNA, the CDR3 is TGTGCCAGCAGCTACCCGGACAGGGGGGCTACAGATACGCAGTATTTT.

V and J are TRBV5-4 and TRBJ2-3, with D possibly being TRBD2 (6 bases). Germline assignment: CDR1 SGHNT and CDR2 YYREEE (reference sequence). V lost 3 bases, J lost 0 bases, and 14 bases lay in between. The CDR3 totals 16 residues. DNA for the CDR3: TGTGCCAGCAGCTGGGGGGTAGGGGAAAGCACAGATACGCAGTATTTT. Its protein is CASSWGVGESTDTQYF.

The chain employs TRBV12-3 or TRBV12-4 and TRBJ2-2; D remains unclear. The CDR3 loop spans 13 amino acids. Trimming left V 3 bases short and J 5 bases short, with 7 bases between. CDR3 region: CASSFHFTGELFF. The DNA of the CDR3 is TGTGCCAGCAGTTTCCACTTTACCGGGGAGCTGTTTTTT.

The chain has TRBV28 and TRBJ1-6, with a possible D match to TRBD1 (6 bases). The CDR3 contains 17 residues. Per the germline V gene, CDR1 is MDHEN and CDR2 is SYDVKM. The V gene lost 5 bases and the J gene lost 0 bases, with 14 bases spanning the gap. The CDR3 nucleotides read TGTGCCAGCAGTGCCATAACAGGGAGCTCCTATAATTCACCCCTCCACTTT. It codes for CASSAITGSSYNSPLHF.